These 13 T cell receptor beta chains originate from one sample sequenced in a study of CD4+ T cells in melanoma. Produced via immunoSEQ multiplex PCR; TCRdb's table is partial and in-frame only. The repertoire consists of over 100,000 clones, with over 80% occurring once and the leading ten covering about 3.3%. Sample: peripheral blood. The receptors were sampled from a human donor with melanoma.

The V call is TRBV5-1, the J call TRBJ2-3; D unresolved. CDR3 length: 16 amino acids. Germline V lookup: CDR1 SGHRS, CDR2 YFSETQ. Between the trimmed V and J ends, which lost 5 bases and 0 bases, there was a span of 16 bases. The CDR3 spells CASRGGGTASTDTQYF. CDR3 coding DNA: TGCGCCAGCAGGGGTGGTGGAACAGCAAGCACAGATACGCAGTATTTT.

This CDR3 is CATSREGRGLSDTQYF. CDR3 coding DNA: TGTGCCACCAGCAGAGAGGGCAGGGGGCTATCAGATACGCAGTATTTT. J is TRBJ2-3 and V is TRBV15, with 8 nucleotides matching TRBD1. This CDR3 contains 16 residues. Germline lookup yields CDR1 LNHNV and CDR2 YYDKDF (reference sequence). V dropped 0 bases and J dropped 4; count of bases not matched to a gene: 6.

The CDR3, as DNA: TGTGCCAGCAGCTTAGGAGCGGGGGGGCCCTATACGCAGTATTTT. This translates into CASSLGAGGPYTQYF. The V gene is TRBV7-3, the J gene TRBJ2-3; 10 bases fit TRBD2. CDR1 and CDR2 (germline): SGHTA, FQGTGA. Trimming took 2 bases from V and 7 from J; bases not matched to a gene: 6. This CDR3 has 15 amino acids.

This clone came up many times. The genes are TRBV4-2 and TRBJ1-6; D gene ambiguous. CDR1 is LGHNA, CDR2 YNFKEQ, per germline. V was clipped by 5 bases and J by 4 bases, with 15 bases between them. This CDR3 contains 16 residues. CDR3 nucleotides: TGTGCCAGCAGCACACAGCTAGACAATTATAATTCACCCCTCCACTTT. It encodes CASSTQLDNYNSPLHF.

The chain employs TRBV4-2 and TRBJ2-3; a weak D match, TRBD2 (6 bases). Germline CDR1 and CDR2: LGHNA and YNFKEQ. V lost 0 bases and J lost 4, with 17 bases in between. CDR3 size: 17 residues. The DNA for the CDR3 is TGTGCCAGCAGCCAAGATGGACTGGGGGGTTTTTCAGATACGCAGTATTTT. Residues: CASSQDGLGGFSDTQYF.

The chain joins TRBV7-2 to TRBJ2-1; D may be TRBD1 or TRBD2 (6 bases each). CDR1 and CDR2 from the germline V gene are SGHTA and FQGNSA. Trimming took off 3 bases at V and 1 base at J, with 10 bases between the two ends. CDR3 size: 15 residues. In DNA, the CDR3 is TGTGCCAGCAGCTTCTCGGGGGCGTCCTACAATGAGCAGTTCTTC. This gives the protein CASSFSGASYNEQFF.

The rearrangement links TRBV7-3 to TRBJ2-1; the match to TRBD1 covers 8 bases. Germline CDR1 and CDR2: SGHTA and FQGTGA. The CDR3 covers 15 residues. With V trimmed by 1 base and J by 1 base, 0 bases remained unmatched. The CDR3 DNA is TGTGCCAGCAGCTTAAACAGGGGGTCCTACAATGAGCAGTTCTTC. Encoded protein: CASSLNRGSYNEQFF.

The J gene is TRBJ2-1, the V gene TRBV5-1; 13 bases agree with TRBD2. The CDR3 extends over 16 amino acids. Per the germline V gene, CDR1 is SGHRS and CDR2 is YFSETQ. V was clipped by 4 bases and J by 2 bases; unmatched bases: 3. The CDR3: CASSPGTSGAYNEQFF. For the CDR3, the DNA is TGCGCCAGCAGCCCGGGGACTAGCGGGGCCTACAATGAGCAGTTCTTC. The whole variable domain, filled in from reference TRBV5-1 and TRBJ2-1, reads KAGVTQTPRYLIKTRGQQVTLSCSPISGHRSVSWYQQTPGQGLQFLFEYFSETQRNKGNFPGRFSGRQFSNSRSEMNVSTLELGDSALYLCASSPGTSGAYNEQFFGPGTRLTVL.

The chain links TRBV29-1 to TRBJ2-3; TRBD1 aligns across 9 bases. The germline gives CDR1 SQVTM, CDR2 ANQGSEA. The CDR3 is 13 residues long. After removal of 4 bases from V and 4 bases from J, the junction contained 3 bases not matched to a gene. Here the CDR3 reads CSVGTGVADTQYF. The CDR3 DNA follows: TGCAGCGTTGGGACAGGGGTGGCAGATACGCAGTATTTT.

The chain employs TRBV7-3 and TRBJ2-6; 10 bases are shared with TRBD1. CDR1 and CDR2 from the germline V gene are SGHTA and FQGTGA. The CDR3 spans 17 residues. The junction had 8 bases not matched to a gene; V was cut back by 5 bases and J by 4 bases. CDR3 in DNA: TGTGCCAGCAGCCGCGGGACAGGGGTCACCGGGGCCAACGTCCTGACTTTC. Its translation: CASSRGTGVTGANVLTF.

The CDR3 loop is CASSEAANYGYTF. The DNA for the CDR3 is TGTGCCAGCAGTGAAGCAGCGAACTATGGCTACACCTTC. The chain combines TRBV25-1 with TRBJ1-2; D is uncertain. V lost 2 bases, J lost 2 bases, and 6 bases lay in between. The germline V gene has CDR1 MGHDK and CDR2 SYGVNS. The length of the CDR3 is 13 residues.

The V call is TRBV27, the J call TRBJ1-2; TRBD1 aligns across 12 bases. This CDR3 spans 14 amino acids. Germline CDR1 is MNHEY and CDR2 is SMNVEV (reference sequence). The V and J ends lost 3 bases and 8 bases, in that order; junction bases with no gene match: 4. The CDR3 region is CASSLSGTGGGYTF. The CDR3 nucleotides are TGTGCCAGCAGTTTGTCCGGGACAGGGGGCGGCTACACCTTC.

This chain connects TRBV9 to TRBJ2-1; D may be TRBD1 (5 bases). Germline lookup yields CDR1 SGDLS and CDR2 YYNGEE. Trimming removed 1 base at V and 8 bases at J, with 10 bases between. This CDR3 region has 13 residues. As DNA, the CDR3 is TGTGCCAGCAGCGTATATGGGGCGGATGAGCAGTTCTTC. Translation: CASSVYGADEQFF. Based on the CDR3 plus reference TRBV9 and TRBJ2-1, the full variable domain is DSGVTQTPKHLITATGQRVTLRCSPRSGDLSVYWYQQSLDQGLQFLIQYYNGEERAKGNILERFSAQQFPDLHSELNLSSLELGDSALYFCASSVYGADEQFFGPGTRLTVL.